These 23 T cell receptor beta chains originate from one sample sequenced in a study of blood T cell repertoires in COVID-19. Sequenced by immunoSEQ multiplex PCR; TCRdb stores in-frame clones only, minus some. The table shows about 250,000 clones, with about 89% occurring only once. The sample taken for sequencing was peripheral blood. All receptors come from a woman aged 55-70 years who had recovered from COVID-19.

J is TRBJ2-7 and V is TRBV5-6; TRBD2 aligns across 11 bases. Germline V lookup: CDR1 SGHDT, CDR2 YYEEEE. The length of the CDR3 is 16 residues. The V segment lost 4 bases and the J segment 0 bases; nucleotides outside the gene matches: 6. The CDR3 sequence: CASSTETSGVSYEQYF. The CDR3 DNA follows: TGTGCCAGCAGCACCGAGACTAGCGGGGTCTCCTACGAGCAGTACTTC.

The chain recombines TRBV2 with TRBJ2-1; D is possibly TRBD2 (7 bases). The V end lost 7 bases, the J end lost 2 bases, and 15 bases lay between the germline ends. CDR3 length equals 15 residues. The germline V gene has CDR1 SNHLY and CDR2 FYNNEI. CDR3 in amino acids: CASTVGGAAYNEQFF. Written as DNA, the CDR3 is TGTGCCAGCACAGTGGGGGGGGCGGCCTACAATGAGCAGTTCTTC.

The rearrangement joins TRBV2 to TRBJ2-4; 7 nucleotides align to TRBD2. The CDR3 spans 13 residues. Germline assignment: CDR1 SNHLY and CDR2 FYNNEI. V dropped 4 bases and J dropped 8; count of bases not matched to a gene: 5. This CDR3 is CASSGAGRDIQYF. CDR3 sequence (DNA): TGTGCCAGCAGTGGAGCAGGGAGGGACATTCAGTACTTC.

The V gene is TRBV7-9, the J gene TRBJ2-7; D gene ambiguous. The CDR3 covers 14 residues. V was clipped by 3 bases and J by 2 bases, with 11 bases between them. The germline V gene has CDR1 SEHNR and CDR2 FQNEAQ (reference sequence). CDR3 protein: CASSFRVQAYEQYF. CDR3 in DNA: TGTGCCAGCAGCTTCCGGGTCCAAGCCTACGAGCAGTACTTC. The full variable domain, in which reference TRBV7-9 and TRBJ2-7 provide the parts outside the CDR3, is DTGVSQNPRHKITKRGQNVTFRCDPISEHNRLYWYRQTLGQGPEFLTYFQNEAQLEKSRLLSDRFSAERPKGSFSTLEIQRTEQGDSAMYLCASSFRVQAYEQYFGPGTRLTVT.

The V call is TRBV19, the J call TRBJ2-1; TRBD1 matches 12 bases. After removal of 6 bases from V and 0 bases from J, the junction contained 9 bases not matched to a gene. Per germline, CDR1 LNHDA and CDR2 SQIVND (reference sequence). This CDR3 contains 18 residues. CDR3 nucleotide sequence: TGTGCCAGTAGGTTAGGGACAGGGGGCTTCATCTCCTACAATGAGCAGTTCTTC. Translating gives CASRLGTGGFISYNEQFF.

A few counts support this clone. The chain combines TRBV10-1 with TRBJ1-6; D gene uncertain. The CDR3 consists of 10 residues. V lost 7 bases, J lost 12 bases, and 7 bases lay in between. Per the germline V gene, CDR1 is WNHNN and CDR2 is SYGVQD (reference sequence). CDR3: CASTGKPLHF. The CDR3 DNA reads TGCGCCAGCACCGGGAAACCCCTCCACTTT.

The chain is built from TRBV7-8 and TRBJ1-4; the D gene is possibly TRBD1 (5 bases). The germline CDR1 and CDR2 sequences are SGHVS and FQNEAQ. The ends were cut back, 5 bases at V and 7 bases at J, with 14 bases in the middle. The length of the CDR3 is 14 residues. In nucleotides, the CDR3 is TGTGCCAGCAGCCCTGCTCGGACATCTGAAAAACTGTTTTTT. This sequence encodes CASSPARTSEKLFF.

This CDR3 reads CASSFPGGEGGTDTQYF. CDR3 DNA sequence: TGTGCCAGCAGTTTCCCGGGGGGGGAGGGCGGCACAGATACGCAGTATTTT. This chain joins TRBV28 and TRBJ2-3; 8 bases map to TRBD2. The CDR3 totals 17 residues. With V trimmed by 3 bases and J by 1 base, 9 bases remained unmatched. Germline V gene sequence: CDR1 MDHEN, CDR2 SYDVKM.

The chain combines TRBV7-2 with TRBJ2-3; tentative D call: TRBD1 (5 bases). Trimming left V 2 bases short and J 1 base short, with 10 bases between. The CDR3 extends over 15 amino acids. CDR1 is SGHTA, CDR2 FQGNSA, per germline. CDR3 residues: CASSLMRTRTDTQYF. CDR3 sequence (DNA): TGTGCCAGCAGCTTAATGAGGACACGCACAGATACGCAGTATTTT.

The V gene is TRBV19, the J gene TRBJ1-3; no reliable D call. The germline V gene has CDR1 LNHDA and CDR2 SQIVND (reference sequence). The V end lost 5 bases, the J end lost 0 bases, and 8 bases lay between the germline ends. CDR3 length: 14 amino acids. CDR3 sequence (DNA): TGTGCCAGTAGTTCACGGGACTCTGGAAACACCATATATTTT. It codes for CASSSRDSGNTIYF.

This clone was picked up a small number of times. V is TRBV9 and J is TRBJ1-6; TRBD1 might be the D (6 bases). The CDR3 has 15 residues. V was clipped by 0 bases and J by 7 bases, with 11 bases between them. Germline V gene lookup returns CDR1 SGDLS and CDR2 YYNGEE. Here the CDR3 DNA reads TGTGCCAGCAGCGTAGCTAGCCAGGGGAATTCACCCCTCCACTTT. Its protein product is CASSVASQGNSPLHF.

In its sample, this clone was seen a few times. The junction departs from the called germline gene at one end, perhaps through a read error. This sequence joins TRBV28 and TRBJ1-5, with D hard to call. The CDR3 contains 12 residues. Per the germline V gene, CDR1 is MDHEN and CDR2 is SYDVKM. As DNA, the CDR3 is TGTGCCAGCAGTTTTAGCGATCAGCCCCAGCATTTT. It yields the protein CASSFSDQPQHF. Full variable domain (rest looked up from reference TRBV28 and TRBJ1-5): DVKVTQSSRYLVKRTGEKVFLECVQDMDHENMFWYRQDPGLGLRLIYFSYDVKMKEKGDIPEGYSVSREKKERFSLILESASTNQTSMYLCASSFSDQPQHFGDGTRLSIL.

The V and J genes are TRBV7-2 and TRBJ2-7; 8 bases map to TRBD2. The germline CDR1 and CDR2 sequences are SGHTA and FQGNSA. The ends lost 7 bases at V and 4 bases at J; junction bases unmatched: 6. This CDR3 contains 13 residues. DNA of the CDR3: TGTGCCAGCACCACCGGGGGGGGGTACGAGCAGTACTTC. It codes for CASTTGGGYEQYF.

The chain has TRBV28 and TRBJ2-7; TRBD1 aligns across 7 bases. V was pared by 5 bases and J by 6 bases, with 7 bases of the junction left unmatched. This CDR3 contains 13 residues. Germline CDR1 reads MDHEN; CDR2 reads SYDVKM. CDR3 amino acids: CASSPPGTVEQYF. CDR3 bases: TGTGCCAGCAGTCCCCCTGGGACAGTCGAGCAGTACTTC.

The chain's CDR3 is CASSQALVSSYEQYF. The CDR3 DNA reads TGTGCCAGCAGCCAAGCGTTAGTTAGCTCCTACGAGCAGTACTTC. The rearrangement uses TRBV3-1 (or the pseudogene TRBV3-2) and TRBJ2-7, with no clear D. Germline CDR1 and CDR2: LGHDT and YNNKEL (reference sequence). The length of the CDR3 is 15 residues. V was clipped by 1 base and J by 0 bases, with 10 bases between them.

This clone has just one count. This same CDR3 is encoded by further DNA sequences in the sample. The chain combines TRBV9 with TRBJ1-2; TRBD1 agrees at 8 bases. The V gene end was trimmed by 0 bases and the J gene end by 5 bases; junction bases not matched to a gene: 3. From germline, CDR1 is SGDLS and CDR2 YYNGEE. This CDR3 spans 14 amino acids. CDR3 in DNA: TGTGCCAGCAGCGTAGGACAGGGGAATTATGGCTACACCTTC. It translates to CASSVGQGNYGYTF.

V gene TRBV2 combines with J gene TRBJ2-1; 8 bases fit TRBD2. The junction had 5 bases not matched to a gene; V was cut back by 4 bases and J by 0 bases. The V gene's germline CDR1 is SNHLY and CDR2 FYNNEI. The CDR3 loop spans 16 amino acids. The CDR3 DNA sequence: TGTGCCAGCAGTGCATTACTAGCGGACTCCTACAATGAGCAGTTCTTC. Translating it yields CASSALLADSYNEQFF.

The J gene is TRBJ2-7, the V gene TRBV5-4; 8 nucleotides align to TRBD1. Germline CDR1 SGHNT, CDR2 YYREEE (reference sequence). The CDR3 totals 15 residues. After removal of 0 bases from V and 4 bases from J, the junction contained 6 bases not matched to a gene. The CDR3 sequence: CASSLAWQGAYEQYF. The CDR3 DNA sequence: TGTGCCAGCAGCTTGGCCTGGCAGGGGGCTTACGAGCAGTACTTC.

V gene TRBV5-8 combines with J gene TRBJ1-5; a weak D match, TRBD1 (5 bases). V lost 7 bases, J lost 4 bases, and 12 bases lay in between. The CDR3 consists of 13 residues. Germline CDR1 SGHTS, CDR2 YDEGEE. The CDR3 bases are TGTGCCAGCTTCCTGGCAGGGAATCAGCCCCAGCATTTT. This encodes CASFLAGNQPQHF.

V usage is TRBV9 and J usage is TRBJ1-2, with D tentatively TRBD1 (5 bases). Germline assignment: CDR1 SGDLS and CDR2 YYNGEE. V was trimmed by 4 bases and J by 0 bases, leaving 13 bases between them. The CDR3 extends over 15 amino acids. The CDR3 nucleotides are TGTGCCAGCAGCAAAGGCAGGGCTTCTAACTATGGCTACACCTTC. Its translation: CASSKGRASNYGYTF.

The CDR3 sequence is CASSSWKGGTEAFF. As DNA, the CDR3 is TGTGCCAGCAGCTCGTGGAAAGGGGGAACTGAAGCTTTCTTT. J is TRBJ1-1 and V is TRBV11-2; weak D call: TRBD1 (6 bases). The CDR3 contains 14 residues. Germline CDR1 and CDR2: SGHAT and FQNNGV. The V end lost 4 bases, the J end lost 5 bases, and 14 bases lay between the germline ends.

The CDR3 reads CASSIGMENTDTQYF. CDR3 in DNA: TGTGCCAGTAGTATAGGAATGGAGAACACAGATACGCAGTATTTT. The genes are TRBV19 and TRBJ2-3, with D unresolved. The CDR3 covers 15 residues. Germline loops: CDR1 LNHDA, CDR2 SQIVND (reference sequence). V was pared by 1 base and J by 2 bases, with 10 bases between.

The chain uses TRBV9 and TRBJ2-6; D possibly corresponds to TRBD2 (6 bases). V was pared by 4 bases and J by 0 bases, with 14 bases between. CDR1 is SGDLS and CDR2 is YYNGEE in the germline V gene. There are 17 residues in the CDR3. Here the CDR3 reads CASSTPLGGSGANVLTF. CDR3 in DNA: TGTGCCAGCAGCACCCCGTTGGGGGGCTCTGGGGCCAACGTCCTGACTTTC.